One and the same sample provided the 24 T cell receptor beta chains below, sequenced in a study of T cells in women clearing cervical HPV infection. The data were produced by immunoSEQ multiplex PCR, yet TCRdb's version contains in-frame clones alone and is incomplete. This table holds about 32,000 clones. Sequenced sample: blood buffy coat. The receptors derive from a woman aged 18 to 75 with a cervical HPV16 infection that either progressed to CIN3+ or cleared (not recorded which).

Remarks on this clone: The read ends 3 residues early relative to the CDR3; the germline J gene fills the gap. This chain joins TRBV2 and TRBJ2-7, with D possibly being TRBD2 (6 bases). CDR1 is SNHLY, CDR2 FYNNEI, per germline. The CDR3 contains 16 residues. Trimming removed 5 bases from V and 2 bases from J, with 19 bases in between. The sequenced part of the CDR3 DNA is TGTGCCAGCAGTTTGGGACTCGCAAAAAGCCCCTACGAG. Amino acids: CASSLGLAKSPYE. The entire CDR3 reads CASSLGLAKSPYEQYF.

Concerning this clone itself: The read ends 3 residues early relative to the CDR3; the germline J gene fills the gap. The chain combines TRBV5-1 with TRBJ1-1, with TRBD1 identical over 11 bases. The germline CDR1 and CDR2 sequences are SGHRS and YFSETQ. This CDR3 spans 13 amino acids. CDR3 region: CASSTGQGVVAFF. CDR3 DNA, as far as it was read: TGCGCCAGCAGCACGGGACAGGGGGTAGTT. Full variable domain (outside the CDR3, taken from reference TRBV5-1 and TRBJ1-1): KAGVTQTPRYLIKTRGQQVTLSCSPISGHRSVSWYQQTPGQGLQFLFEYFSETQRNKGNFPGRFSGRQFSNSRSEMNVSTLELGDSALYLCASSTGQGVVAFFGQGTRLTVV.

As regards this clone: The read comes to an end 3 residues before the CDR3 does, leaving the germline J gene to fill in the end. V is TRBV20-1 and J is TRBJ2-1; 16 bases match TRBD2. The length of the CDR3 is 17 residues. V shed 5 bases, J shed 6 bases, and the junction held 10 bases outside the gene matches. The germline V gene has CDR1 DFQATT and CDR2 SNEGSKA (reference sequence). CDR3 region: CSAPLGTSGGDLNEQFF. The DNA read from the CDR3 is TGCAGTGCTCCCCTCGGGACTAGCGGGGGGGACCTCAATGAG.

With respect to this clone: The read terminates 3 residues ahead of where the CDR3 ends, so the germline J gene completes it. The V call is TRBV11-3, the J call TRBJ1-2; D unresolved. There are 12 residues in the CDR3. CDR1 and CDR2 (germline): SGHNT, YENEEA. CDR3 residues: CASSLTREGYTF. CDR3 DNA, as far as it was read: TGTGCCAGCAGCCTCACACGTGAGGGC.

A remark on this clone: The read terminates 3 residues ahead of where the CDR3 ends, so the germline J gene completes it. This rearrangement joins TRBV29-1 to TRBJ2-7; 8 bases are a match to TRBD1. Germline V gives CDR1 SQVTM, CDR2 ANQGSEA. J gave up 5 bases and V 7 bases, and 13 bases lay outside the gene matches. The CDR3 covers 14 residues. CDR3 in amino acids: CSAWGQGASHEQYF. The sequenced part of the CDR3 DNA is TGCAGCGCCTGGGGGCAGGGGGCCTCTCACGAG.

A word on this clone: From the germline J gene comes the end of the CDR3, since the read stops 3 residues before it. The chain uses TRBV30 and TRBJ2-3, with 7 bases matching TRBD1. J gave up 8 bases and V 4 bases, and 12 bases lay outside the gene matches. This CDR3 contains 14 residues. Per the germline V gene, CDR1 is GTSNPN and CDR2 is SVGIG (reference sequence). Partial CDR3 DNA: TGTGCCTGGATGGGTACAGGGGCAATGGGTACG. Translating it yields CAWMGTGAMGT. The CDR3 in its entirety is CAWMGTGAMGTQYF.

About this clone: The read ends 3 residues before the CDR3 terminus; that terminus is restored from the germline J gene. This chain joins TRBV5-3 and TRBJ2-7, with 10 bases identical to TRBD2. TRBV5-3 belongs to the ORF category, with a function that is uncertain. With 4 bases clipped from V and 2 bases from J, the junction kept 9 bases outside the gene matches. The length of the CDR3 is 16 residues. The DNA read from the CDR3 is TGTGCCAGAAGCCCCCTTTGGCTAGCGGGGGCCTACGAG. It encodes CARSPLWLAGAYE. The CDR3 reads in full as CARSPLWLAGAYEQYF.

For this clone: The CDR3 end is not reached by the read, which stops 3 residues before it; the germline J gene fills it in. The chain is built from TRBV20-1 and TRBJ2-3, with 12 positions matching TRBD2. Germline V gives CDR1 DFQATT, CDR2 SNEGSKA (reference sequence). This CDR3 is built from 18 residues. Trimming took 0 bases from V and 5 from J; bases not matched to a gene: 12. The covered CDR3 bases are TGCAGTGCTAGAGAACTAGCGGGGGGATTCACTAGAGGAGATACG. As protein: CSARELAGGFTRGDT. In full, the CDR3 reads CSARELAGGFTRGDTQYF.

About this clone itself: The CDR3 is cut off 3 residues early in the read; its end comes from the germline J gene. This sequence joins TRBV30 and TRBJ2-1, with D possibly being TRBD2 (7 bases). The CDR3 has 15 residues. Germline CDR1 and CDR2: GTSNPN and SVGIG (reference sequence). V lost 4 bases and J 0 bases, leaving 13 bases between the germline ends. CDR3 DNA (partial): TGTGCCTGGAAGGGAGGGGGAAGCTCCTACAATGAG. This sequence encodes CAWKGGGSSYNE. The whole CDR3 reads CAWKGGGSSYNEQFF.

Regarding this clone: The CDR3 goes on 3 residues after the read ends, and that part is filled in from the germline J gene. The sample carries other DNA sequences with the same CDR3. This chain links TRBV11-2 with TRBJ1-2; D might be TRBD1 (6 bases). CDR1 and CDR2 (germline): SGHAT, FQNNGV. CDR3 size: 15 residues. The CDR3 reads CASSFLPSGVGGYTF. The CDR3 DNA, read in part, is TGTGCCAGCAGCTTCCTACCGTCAGGGGTGGGGGGG.

Comments on this clone: The read comes to an end 3 residues before the CDR3 does, leaving the germline J gene to fill in the end. The genes are TRBV5-6 and TRBJ1-1; 8 nucleotides agree with TRBD1. V shed 4 bases and J 2 bases; nucleotides not matched to a gene: 4. There are 14 residues in the CDR3. The germline CDR1 and CDR2 sequences are SGHDT and YYEEEE. CDR3 bases read: TGTGCCAGCAGCCACGGGACAGGCAACACTGAA. Translated, it gives CASSHGTGNTE. In full, the CDR3 is CASSHGTGNTEAFF.

Concerning this clone itself: The read stops 3 residues short of the end of the CDR3; the missing end is completed from the germline J gene. The V gene is TRBV2, the J gene TRBJ1-6; D might be TRBD1 (6 bases). The germline V gene encodes CDR1 SNHLY and CDR2 FYNNEI. The V end lost 7 bases, the J end lost 0 bases, and 10 bases lay between the germline ends. The CDR3 is 15 amino acids. The CDR3 spells CASNPDSSYNSPLHF. The sequenced part of the CDR3 DNA is TGTGCCAGCAACCCGGACAGCTCCTATAATTCACCC.

Of note for this clone: The CDR3 end lies 3 residues beyond the end of the read and is filled in from the germline J gene. J is TRBJ1-5 and V is TRBV2, with a possible D match to TRBD1 (6 bases). This CDR3 is built from 13 residues. CDR1 is SNHLY, CDR2 FYNNEI, per germline. V gave up 8 bases and J gave up 6 bases, with 14 bases separating them. The CDR3 protein is CASVLGGGQPQHF. The sequenced part of the CDR3 DNA is TGTGCCAGCGTCCTAGGGGGTGGTCAGCCC. The full variable domain, rest sourced from reference TRBV2 and TRBJ1-5, is EPEVTQTPSHQVTQMGQEVILRCVPISNHLYFYWYRQILGQKVEFLVSFYNNEISEKSEIFDDQFSVERPDGSNFTLKIRSTKLEDSAMYFCASVLGGGQPQHFGDGTRLSIL.

Comments on this clone: The CDR3 extends 3 residues past the end of the read, so its final part is completed from the germline J gene. The chain recombines TRBV19 with TRBJ1-2, with TRBD1 as a possible D gene (5 bases). CDR3 length: 19 residues. V shed 3 bases and J shed 3 bases, with 26 bases lying between them. Germline lookup yields CDR1 LNHDA and CDR2 SQIVND (reference sequence). Incomplete CDR3 DNA: TGTGCCAGTAGTATGCGGGTCCCCATCTCGACGGGGGGGGACTATGGC. Amino acids: CASSMRVPISTGGDYG. The full CDR3 reads CASSMRVPISTGGDYGYTF.

Note on this clone: The read stops 3 residues short of the end of the CDR3; the missing end is completed from the germline J gene. The chain recombines TRBV5-1 with TRBJ2-3; D possibly corresponds to TRBD1 (5 bases). CDR1 is SGHRS, CDR2 YFSETQ, per germline. This CDR3 region has 16 residues. The DNA read from the CDR3 is TGCGCCAGCTCCCTTTCTCTTGGTGGGGCAAAAGAGACG. It yields the protein CASSLSLGGAKET. The entire CDR3 sequence reads CASSLSLGGAKETQYF.

Regarding this clone: The junction does not match germline at one end; this may be a read error. The CDR3 is cut off 3 residues early in the read; its end comes from the germline J gene. The same CDR3 can be traced to other DNA sequences in this sample. The rearrangement uses TRBV19 and TRBJ1-3; possible D gene TRBD1, 5 bases. The CDR3 extends over 18 amino acids. Germline loops: CDR1 LNHDA, CDR2 SQIVND (reference sequence). This CDR3 is CASSIAATRGESGNTIYF. The part of the CDR3 DNA that was read is TGTGCCAGTAGTATAGCCGCAACTCGGGGGGAATCTGGAAACACA. The full variable domain, its missing parts supplied by reference TRBV19 and TRBJ1-3, is DGGITQSPKYLFRKEGQNVTLSCEQNLNHDAMYWYRQDPGQGLRLIYYSQIVNDFQKGDIAEGYSVSREKKESFPLTVTSAQKNPTAFYLCASSIAATRGESGNTIYFGEGSWLTVV.

With respect to this clone: The read terminates 3 residues ahead of where the CDR3 ends, so the germline J gene completes it. The chain has TRBV11-2 and TRBJ2-5, with D maybe TRBD1 (6 bases). Germline V CDR1 and CDR2: SGHAT, FQNNGV. This CDR3 has 14 residues. V was pared by 5 bases and J by 5 bases, with 15 bases between. The covered CDR3 bases are TGTGCCAGCAGCGCCGGACAGTTGGGGGAGACC. As protein: CASSAGQLGET. The entire CDR3 sequence reads CASSAGQLGETQYF.

CDR3 in amino acids: CSVERDTYGYTF. Incomplete CDR3 DNA: TGCAGCGTTGAGAGGGACACGTATGGC. The chain has TRBV29-1 and TRBJ1-2; D is possibly TRBD1 (6 bases). Coverage ceases 3 residues before the CDR3 finishes, and the germline J gene fills in the end. V shed 3 bases and J shed 5 bases, with 10 bases lying between them. In germline, CDR1 is SQVTM, CDR2 ANQGSEA. CDR3 length: 12 residues.

A word on this clone: The read gets to within 3 residues of the CDR3 end, and the germline J gene fills in the rest. V is TRBV19 and J is TRBJ1-2; D not certain. CDR3 length equals 16 residues. Per the germline V gene, CDR1 is LNHDA and CDR2 is SQIVND (reference sequence). The covered CDR3 bases are TGTGCCAGTAGTATAGACAAGGACTGGGCTCTTGTTGAC. Its translation is CASSIDKDWALVD. The full CDR3 sequence reads CASSIDKDWALVDYTF.

Of note for this clone: The read is 3 residues too short to cover the CDR3 end, so that end is filled in from the germline J gene. The rearrangement links TRBV18 to TRBJ1-5; D possibly corresponds to TRBD1 (6 bases). In germline, CDR1 is KGHSH, CDR2 LQKENI. V was clipped by 5 bases and J by 4 bases, with 9 bases between them. The CDR3 is 13 residues long. CDR3 region: CASSDRSNQPQHF. The covered CDR3 bases are TGTGCCAGCTCAGACAGGAGTAATCAGCCC.

A word on this clone: The read halts 3 residues ahead of the CDR3 end, with the missing end drawn from the germline J gene. This chain uses TRBV2 with TRBJ2-2, with D perhaps assigned TRBD1 or TRBD2 (5 bases each). The CDR3 has 14 amino acids. Germline V gives CDR1 SNHLY, CDR2 FYNNEI. This chain's CDR3 is CASSESKRGEKLFF. The sequenced CDR3 bases are TGTGCCAGCAGTGAATCGAAGAGGGGAGAAAAG.

Details on this clone: The read stops 3 residues short of the end of the CDR3; the missing end is completed from the germline J gene. This chain joins TRBV19 and TRBJ1-2, with TRBD1 matching 10 bases. CDR1 is LNHDA and CDR2 is SQIVND in the germline V gene (reference sequence). There are 16 residues in the CDR3. The CDR3 here is CASSPRTGGLPCTYTF. Incomplete CDR3 DNA: TGTGCCAGTAGTCCACGGACAGGGGGATTGCCTTGTACC.

A word on this clone: Coverage ceases 3 residues before the CDR3 finishes, and the germline J gene fills in the end. J is TRBJ2-3 and V is TRBV3-1 (or the pseudogene TRBV3-2); TRBD1 matches 8 bases. With V trimmed by 4 bases and J by 7 bases, 13 bases remained unmatched. There are 16 residues in the CDR3. From germline, CDR1 is LGHDT and CDR2 YNNKEL (reference sequence). CDR3 sequence reads: CASSPCRAGGGYTQYF. CDR3 DNA, as far as it was read: TGTGCCAGCAGCCCCTGTCGGGCAGGGGGCGGTTATACG.

As to this clone: The CDR3 end lies 3 residues beyond the end of the read and is filled in from the germline J gene. The rearrangement links TRBV11-2 to TRBJ2-7, with D unresolved. Germline CDR1 and CDR2: SGHAT and FQNNGV. The CDR3 spans 14 residues. Trimming shortened V by 4 bases and J by 4 bases, and 14 bases separated the two germline ends. CDR3 sequence reads: CASSYQNSRYEQYF. The part of the CDR3 DNA that was read is TGTGCCAGCAGCTACCAAAATTCCCGGTACGAG.